These 26 T cell receptor beta chains originate from one sample sequenced in a study of T cell changes during pregnancy in multiple sclerosis. The table came from immunoSEQ multiplex PCR; TCRdb's copy has only in-frame clones and leaves some out. Of under 55,000 clones listed, about nine tenths are singletons. The sample in question was CD4+ T cells from peripheral blood mononuclear cells, obtained after pregnancy. These receptors were taken from a female donor in good health, enrolled as a control in a pregnancy study.

The chain links TRBV7-9 to TRBJ2-7; 14 bases are a match to TRBD2. The germline gives CDR1 SEHNR, CDR2 FQNEAQ (reference sequence). CDR3 length: 16 residues. The V segment lost 5 bases and the J segment 5 bases; nucleotides outside the gene matches: 8. CDR3 sequence reads: CASSPGLAGVDDEQYF. The CDR3 DNA follows: TGTGCCAGCAGCCCGGGACTAGCGGGAGTTGATGACGAGCAGTACTTC.

The chain joins TRBV5-6 to TRBJ2-3; TRBD1 is a possible D gene (5 bases). Between the trimmed V and J ends, which lost 0 bases and 6 bases, there was a span of 8 bases. The CDR3 spans 13 residues. CDR1 is SGHDT and CDR2 is YYEEEE in the germline V gene. CDR3: CASSLGRVDTQYF. In DNA, the CDR3 is TGTGCCAGCAGCTTGGGCAGGGTTGATACGCAGTATTTT.

CDR3 in amino acids: CAILGGESDTQYF. For the CDR3, the DNA is TGTGCCATCTTGGGGGGGGAGTCAGATACGCAGTATTTT. The chain couples TRBV10-3 to TRBJ2-3, with 7 bases lining up with TRBD2. The CDR3 is 13 residues long. V was pared by 8 bases and J by 4 bases, with 6 bases of the junction left unmatched. Germline V gives CDR1 ENHRY, CDR2 SYGVKD.

This chain joins TRBV4-1 and TRBJ2-7; no clear D. The germline V gene encodes CDR1 MGHRA and CDR2 YSYEKL. The CDR3 contains 14 residues. V shed 1 base and J shed 1 base, with 8 bases lying between them. The CDR3 is CASSQVLRSYEQYF. The CDR3, as DNA: TGCGCCAGCAGCCAAGTCCTCAGGTCCTACGAGCAGTACTTC.

CDR3 protein: CASSFRTGGGTNEKLFF. The CDR3 DNA reads TGTGCCAGCAGCTTCCGGACAGGCGGAGGGACTAATGAAAAACTGTTTTTT. The chain carries TRBV5-4 and TRBJ1-4; 7 nucleotides agree with TRBD1. CDR3 size: 17 residues. Germline assignment: CDR1 SGHNT and CDR2 YYREEE (reference sequence). V lost 2 bases to trimming and J lost 2 bases; unmatched junction nucleotides: 9.

The chain couples TRBV9 to TRBJ1-3; TRBD1 might be the D (6 bases). The ends were cut back, 4 bases at V and 4 bases at J, with 12 bases in the middle. Germline loops: CDR1 SGDLS, CDR2 YYNGEE. CDR3 length equals 14 residues. CDR3 loop: CASSTTGQGNTIYF. In nucleotides, the CDR3 is TGTGCCAGCAGCACAACAGGGCAGGGAAACACCATATATTTT. The full variable domain, its missing parts supplied by reference TRBV9 and TRBJ1-3, is DSGVTQTPKHLITATGQRVTLRCSPRSGDLSVYWYQQSLDQGLQFLIQYYNGEERAKGNILERFSAQQFPDLHSELNLSSLELGDSALYFCASSTTGQGNTIYFGEGSWLTVV.

The rearrangement joins TRBV7-2 to TRBJ2-5; the match to TRBD1 covers 7 bases. Unmatched junction bases numbered 5, after V lost 0 bases and J lost 4 bases. Looked up from germline, CDR1 is SGHTA and CDR2 is FQGNSA. The CDR3 length is 15 residues. CDR3 nucleotide sequence: TGTGCCAGCAGCTTAGCAGGGGGCGCAGGAGAGACCCAGTACTTC. This codes for CASSLAGGAGETQYF.

CDR3 protein: CAWGTQGTSNQPQHF. CDR3 sequence (DNA): TGTGCCTGGGGCACACAGGGGACAAGCAATCAGCCCCAGCATTTT. The V gene is TRBV30, the J gene TRBJ1-5; 7 nucleotides align to TRBD1. J lost 1 base, V lost 5 bases, and 8 bases had no gene match. The CDR3 is 15 residues long. Germline V gives CDR1 GTSNPN, CDR2 SVGIG (reference sequence).

V gene TRBV5-1 combines with J gene TRBJ2-7; a possible D gene is TRBD2 (6 bases). CDR1 SGHRS and CDR2 YFSETQ come from the germline V gene. The CDR3 runs to 14 residues. Between the trimmed V and J ends, which lost 0 bases and 3 bases, there was a span of 10 bases. This CDR3 reads CASSLDTGGYEQYF. Here the CDR3 DNA reads TGCGCCAGCAGCTTGGATACCGGGGGCTACGAGCAGTACTTC. The variable domain in full, completed from reference TRBV5-1 and TRBJ2-7, reads KAGVTQTPRYLIKTRGQQVTLSCSPISGHRSVSWYQQTPGQGLQFLFEYFSETQRNKGNFPGRFSGRQFSNSRSEMNVSTLELGDSALYLCASSLDTGGYEQYFGPGTRLTVT.

The chain is built from TRBV28 and TRBJ1-5, with D possibly TRBD1 on 5 matching bases. Trimming took off 4 bases at V and 5 bases at J, with 15 bases between the two ends. The CDR3 runs 15 residues. CDR1 is MDHEN, CDR2 SYDVKM, per germline. The CDR3 coding sequence is TGTGCCAGCAGTTCGGACGATAGGGGCCATCAGCCCCAGCATTTT. Encoded protein: CASSSDDRGHQPQHF.

V and J are TRBV5-1 and TRBJ2-3, with D maybe TRBD2 (6 bases). The V end was cut by 5 bases, the J end by 2 bases, with 15 bases between. In germline, CDR1 is SGHRS, CDR2 YFSETQ. There are 15 residues in the CDR3. The CDR3 coding sequence is TGCGCCAGCAGTGACGCCGGCGGGGACACAGATACGCAGTATTTT. The encoded protein is CASSDAGGDTDTQYF.

This chain links TRBV9 with TRBJ1-4; D is ambiguous. CDR1 and CDR2 from the germline V gene are SGDLS and YYNGEE. The CDR3 contains 14 residues. V lost 3 bases, J lost 8 bases, and 14 bases lay in between. DNA for the CDR3: TGTGCCAGCAGCGGGGGTCCGGGAGGAGAAAAACTGTTTTTT. It translates to CASSGGPGGEKLFF.

The chain is built from TRBV5-1 and TRBJ2-2; D is perhaps TRBD2 (6 bases). CDR1 is SGHRS, CDR2 YFSETQ, per germline. The CDR3 contains 18 residues. The ends were cut back, 0 bases at V and 7 bases at J, with 22 bases in the middle. The DNA for the CDR3 is TGCGCCAGCAGCTTGGGTTGGGTAGCGGTACCACCAAGCGGGGAGCTGTTTTTT. Translated: CASSLGWVAVPPSGELFF.

The chain links TRBV19 to TRBJ1-2; TRBD1 matches at 9 bases. Germline trimming cut 4 bases from V and 6 bases from J; bases unmatched to any gene: 3. The CDR3 is 13 residues long. CDR1 and CDR2 from the germline V gene are LNHDA and SQIVND (reference sequence). CDR3 protein: CASSTQGANGYTF. The CDR3 DNA reads TGTGCCAGTAGTACACAGGGGGCGAATGGCTACACCTTC.

The V gene is TRBV28, the J gene TRBJ1-2, with no clear D. Germline V gene lookup returns CDR1 MDHEN and CDR2 SYDVKM. The CDR3 extends over 13 amino acids. Trimming removed 2 bases from V and 2 bases from J, with 6 bases in between. The DNA for the CDR3 is TGTGCCAGCAGTTTAGTCGTGAACTATGGCTACACCTTC. Translation gives CASSLVVNYGYTF.

The chain uses TRBV19 and TRBJ1-5; TRBD1 is a possible D gene (6 bases). The CDR3 contains 15 residues. Germline assignment: CDR1 LNHDA and CDR2 SQIVND (reference sequence). V gave up 8 bases and J gave up 6 bases, with 20 bases separating them. CDR3 coding DNA: TGTGCCAGTGGGGGCGGACGGAGACGGAGTCAGCCCCAGCATTTT. The encoded protein is CASGGGRRRSQPQHF.

The chain recombines TRBV5-1 with TRBJ1-3, with 7 bases identical to TRBD1. The CDR3 is 18 residues long. V gave up 4 bases and J gave up 4 bases; unmatched junction bases: 17. The germline CDR1 and CDR2 sequences are SGHRS and YFSETQ. This CDR3 reads CASSPSGGNILFGNTIYF. The CDR3 nucleotides read TGCGCCAGCAGCCCCTCAGGGGGAAATATCCTCTTCGGAAACACCATATATTTT.

This clone appeared a single time. The CDR3 protein is CASSHKDRANYGYTF. The CDR3 nucleotides read TGTGCCAGCAGCCACAAAGACAGGGCTAACTATGGCTACACCTTC. The rearrangement uses TRBV5-4 and TRBJ1-2, with TRBD1 matching 7 bases. Germline trimming cut 4 bases from V and 0 bases from J; bases unmatched to any gene: 6. The CDR3 is made up of 15 amino acids. Germline V CDR1 and CDR2: SGHNT, YYREEE (reference sequence).

J is TRBJ1-6 and V is TRBV7-8; D is unresolved. Trimming took 4 bases from V and 9 from J, leaving 19 bases between them. The germline gives CDR1 SGHVS, CDR2 FQNEAQ. This CDR3 has 16 residues. The CDR3 DNA follows: TGTGCCAGCAGCTCCCCCCGGGGAGGTGTTGGTTCACCCCTCCACTTT. It encodes CASSSPRGGVGSPLHF.

The chain has TRBV7-3 and TRBJ2-7; D uncertain. Germline CDR1 is SGHTA and CDR2 is FQGTGA. The ends were cut back, 5 bases at V and 11 bases at J, with 16 bases in the middle. The CDR3 is made up of 12 amino acids. The CDR3 sequence is CASSPRDPGEYF. In DNA form, the CDR3 reads TGTGCCAGCAGCCCCCGTGATCCCGGAGAGTACTTC.

The V and J genes are TRBV4-1 and TRBJ1-1, with a tentative D call TRBD1 (5 bases). The V gene lost 3 bases and the J gene lost 4 bases, with 15 bases spanning the gap. This CDR3 contains 15 residues. Looked up from germline, CDR1 is MGHRA and CDR2 is YSYEKL. DNA of the CDR3: TGCGCCAGCAGCCAGCCCTACAGGCAGGGCACTGAAGCTTTCTTT. It encodes CASSQPYRQGTEAFF.

The J gene is TRBJ2-3, the V gene TRBV6-5, with 9 bases that match TRBD1. The J segment lost 3 bases and the V segment lost 5 bases, leaving 3 bases of the junction unmatched. The CDR3 contains 14 residues. Germline CDR1 and CDR2: MNHEY and SVGAGI. The CDR3 reads CASSRGQGTDTQYF. The CDR3 nucleotides are TGTGCCAGCAGTCGTGGACAGGGGACAGATACGCAGTATTTT.

The chain links TRBV5-1 to TRBJ2-7, with D maybe TRBD2 (5 bases). Trimming pared 4 bases from V and 3 bases from J, leaving 8 bases between. Germline V gene lookup returns CDR1 SGHRS and CDR2 YFSETQ. This CDR3 has 12 amino acids. CDR3 loop: CASSLDFYEQYF. CDR3 bases: TGCGCCAGCAGCCTGGACTTCTACGAGCAGTACTTC. Looking up the rest from reference TRBV5-1 and TRBJ2-7 gives the full variable domain: KAGVTQTPRYLIKTRGQQVTLSCSPISGHRSVSWYQQTPGQGLQFLFEYFSETQRNKGNFPGRFSGRQFSNSRSEMNVSTLELGDSALYLCASSLDFYEQYFGPGTRLTVT.

The chain uses TRBV4-1 and TRBJ1-2, with D tentatively TRBD1 (5 bases). Germline lookup yields CDR1 MGHRA and CDR2 YSYEKL. CDR3 length: 14 amino acids. The V and J ends lost 6 bases and 8 bases respectively, with 19 bases between them. The CDR3 reads CASRGLRVSSGYTF. For the CDR3, the DNA is TGCGCCAGCAGGGGGCTAAGGGTATCCTCGGGCTACACCTTC.

The chain has TRBV7-9 and TRBJ1-2, with D perhaps TRBD1 (5 bases). Deletions cut 5 bases from V and 4 bases from J, with 17 bases between. Germline lookup yields CDR1 SEHNR and CDR2 FQNEAQ (reference sequence). This CDR3 is built from 15 residues. Written as DNA, the CDR3 is TGTGCCAGCAGCCCATCCGGCAGGGAATTCTATGGCTACACCTTC. The encoded protein is CASSPSGREFYGYTF.

V usage is TRBV2 and J usage is TRBJ2-5; D remains ambiguous. The germline V and J ends were trimmed by 10 bases and 4 bases, with 13 bases remaining between them. There are 12 residues in the CDR3. The germline CDR1 and CDR2 sequences are SNHLY and FYNNEI. Here the CDR3 reads CATGVAPETQYF. The CDR3 DNA sequence: TGTGCCACCGGAGTGGCACCAGAGACCCAGTACTTC.